This T cell receptor beta chain was recovered during a study of regulatory T cells in long-lasting Graves disease (dated by TCRdb to the early 2020s). Broadly, across the study: Patients with newly diagnosed Graves' disease had been on antithyroid drugs for under 3 months. Peripheral blood TCR sequencing and RNA sequencing compared persistent Graves' disease patients with newly diagnosed Graves' disease patients. The study was conducted in China and was registered as a clinical trial. A total of roughly 35 samples were covered by TCR sequencing, comprising some 13 persistent and about 20 newly diagnosed Graves' disease patients.

This clonotype was picked up a small number of times. The antigen it recognizes is unknown. Base qualities are not provided; no much larger clone lies one nucleotide away. The CDR3 sequence holds 16 residues, the cysteine and phenylalanine included. Only the CDR3 DNA is retained, 48 bases long and in frame from the first base. V has 1 base trimmed and J has 3 bases trimmed; junction bases matching no gene number 5. The CDR1 and CDR2 encoded by the germline V gene are SGHTA and FQGNSA. The time point label here, explained by the study, means: newly diagnosed GD, antithyroid drugs for less than 3 months. For both TCR sequencing and RNA sequencing, RNA was extracted from PBMCs using TRIzol. The diagnosis of Graves' disease followed American Thyroid Association guidelines. Recruitment of patients was carried out at an endocrinology department in Xi'an, China. Each patient gave approximately 10 milliliters of peripheral blood, collected in an EDTA anticoagulant tube. Ficoll Paque Plus density gradient separation was used to isolate PBMCs, and no further T cell sorting was done. RNA quality was checked with an Agilent 2100 Bioanalyzer and agarose gel, and concentration with a NanoDrop 2000.

The paper's findings and limits, for the study overall: Compared with newly diagnosed patients, patients with persistent Graves' disease had lower TCR Shannon entropy and fewer highly expanded clones, which suggests clonal expansion. Sequencing and analysis were limited to the TCR beta chain. Because the primary lesion, thyroid tissue, could not be accessed, the study looked at peripheral blood alone. The authors noted that the small sample size was a limitation that may lower accuracy. A larger number of public clonotypes was shared among persistent patients (more than 2,500) than among newly diagnosed patients (around 970). TRBV28, TRBJ1-2 and TRBJ2-5 were preferentially used in persistent disease, while TRBV20-1 and TRBJ2-1 were favored in newly diagnosed disease.

The method was multiplex PCR. Data came from an Illumina HiSeq 4000. TCR beta libraries were built with iRepertoire HTBI primers and Arm-PCR amplification of CDR3 regions. PCR products were gel purified before sequencing. Per the original workflow: Across samples, some 62 TRBV and roughly 15 TRBJ segments were identified and used for gene usage analysis of CDR3 amino acid clonotypes. COPE and FqMerger were used to merge filtered high-quality paired reads into contigs. BLAST was used to align contigs to the IMGT TRBV, TRBD and TRBJ reference genes, and CDR3 was defined following IMGT. Clonotypes above 0.1% frequency were classified as highly expanded clones. Shannon entropy was used to measure repertoire diversity, and the Gini coefficient was used to measure V-J evenness. Public clonotypes were defined as clonotypes shared by more than one individual. The public sequencing data were trimmed at Q25 with fastp and processed into clonotypes with MiXCR by TCRdb, which kept only in-frame beta chains. Each entry is one CDR3 protein sequence, shown with its most common DNA and genes. The V and J calls were determined by TCRdb, not by the authors. The sample has 360,000 or so distinct CDR3 sequences on record, about 10% of them singletons. The ten largest account for over 15% of the sample.

The same sample was also used in a study of T cells in Graves' hyperthyroidism and ophthalmopathy. The second paper further reports: Stable Graves' hyperthyroidism was defined as no progression to ophthalmopathy during 18 months of follow-up. Hyperthyroidism patients were newly diagnosed, had a disease duration of under 2 months, and were aged 18 to 65 years. Patients with uncontrolled infections, other autoimmune diseases, pregnancy or lactation were excluded. Diagnoses were established on the basis of clinical symptoms, serum thyroxine and TRAb, thyroid ultrasound, and orbital computed tomography. The first round of RT-PCR for the TCR CDR3 was performed with the HTBI primer set and the Qiagen OneStep RT-PCR kit. Most expanded thyroid clonotypes (frequency above 0.001) were also found in blood, which suggests that blood repertoires may mirror thyroid immune responses. Ophthalmopathy was separated from stable hyperthyroidism by a 13 V-J signature model, with 85% to 90% sensitivity and roughly 81% specificity obtained in cross-validation and 80%/75% obtained in testing. In validation, the model predicted progression to ophthalmopathy with 60% to 71% sensitivity and around 72% specificity, a median of approximately 6.5 months before onset. A discovery cohort of approximately 100 patients, 43 with Graves' ophthalmopathy and approximately 55 with stable Graves' hyperthyroidism, was used to find distinguishing TCR V-J signatures. Prospective prediction of ophthalmopathy was tested in an independent validation cohort consisting of fewer than 20 hyperthyroidism patients and approximately 16 patients who later progressed to ophthalmopathy. The 100 discovery patients were randomly split 7:3 into training and test sets. In addition, the study compared T-cell repertoires in thyroid tissue and in blood from about six Graves' hyperthyroidism patients. After blood sampling, hyperthyroidism patients were treated with methimazole at a starting dose of 30 mg daily, and ophthalmopathy patients were treated with high-dose intravenous methylprednisolone. The libraries were constructed in a second round of multiplex PCR and then size-selected and purified. The libraries were sequenced on an Illumina HiSeq2000 using paired-end 100 bp reads. SOAPnuke was used to process the raw data, with reads discarded if the reads contained adapters or uncalled bases, had a mean Phred below 15, or lacked an exact constant-primer or identifier match. High-quality paired reads were merged with COPE v1.2.5, and unique nucleotide sequences were defined as clonotypes. Clonotypes were aligned to IMGT TRBV, TRBD and TRBJ reference segments using MiTCR v1.1. Analysis was restricted to V-J combinations with a frequency above 0.0001, which covered roughly 99% of repertoires. A TCS score was defined as the ratio of F50 (clonal expansion) to E x V (chaos), with BLOSUM62-based TCRdist applied between CDR3 peptides within each V-J. Welch's t-statistics and random forest reduced just over 500 V-J features to about 13, which were used in a naive Bayes classifier (R e1071). No statistical method was used to set the sample size in advance, and investigators knew the group allocation. The paper describes TCR Vbeta CDR3 sequencing of some 130 peripheral blood samples, made up of about 41 ophthalmopathy patients, over 70 hyperthyroidism patients and 17 progressor patients.

The chain links TRBV7-2 with TRBJ1-3; TRBD1 lines up with 8 middle nucleotides. This sequence originates from a woman aged 18-35 years with Graves disease. Donor details come from another sample of the same person, matched by shared clones. Sample: peripheral blood mononuclear cells (PBMCs), taken at new diagnosis, from a patient treated with antithyroid drugs. Here is the DNA: TGTGCCAGCAGCTTAGTCCCGGACAGGGTTGGAAACACCATATATTTT. This sequence encodes CASSLVPDRVGNTIYF.